This entry concerns a single TCR beta chain. Its target is unknown. One end of the junction is discordant with germline, which a read error may explain. The data derive from a study of beta chain features in type 1 diabetes. Reverse transcribing all isolated RNA meant expressed TCRB transcripts were sequenced. Data came from immunoSEQ multiplex PCR; TCRdb stores just in-frame clones and leaves some out. The sample lists about 740,000 clones; over 10% were seen once. CDR1 is SGHNT, CDR2 YYREEE, per germline (reference sequence). The CDR3 runs to 19 residues. Notes on the study in general: In every one of the four CD4+ subsets, TCRB CDR3s were moderately but significantly shorter in Type 1 diabetes patients.

Sorting of CD4+ naive, central memory, regulatory and stem cell-like memory cells was performed via CD45RO/CCR7/CD25/CD127/CD95/CD27. This TCR came from a man aged 18 to 30 with type 1 diabetes. The chain employs TRBV5-4 and TRBJ2-5; the match to TRBD2 covers 11 bases. Sequencing input: naive CD4+ T cells from blood. CDR3 sequence reads: CASSLAPPGTSGDQEIQYF. The CDR3 region has the DNA TGTGCCAGCAGCTTGGCCCCACCGGGGACTAGCGGAGACCAAGAGATCCAGTACTTC.